The 14 T cell receptor beta chains in this list originate from one sample, sequenced in a study of T cell repertoires in aging, cancer and after chemotherapy. Amplification of TCR beta used genomic DNA extracted from peripheral blood. Rearranged V-D-J TRB sequences were amplified with a mixed TRB-A/B primer pool. TCRdb called the multiplex PCR reads again in MiXCR, with one record for every CDR3 protein. This table holds 2,700 or so distinct CDR3 sequences, more than 30% found once. The specimen was blood. The receptors stem from a human donor with a solid tumor.

By sample share, this clonotype is medium-sized. This sequence joins TRBV12-3 or TRBV12-4 and TRBJ1-1; possible D gene TRBD1, 6 bases. Trimming left V 3 bases short and J 7 bases short, with 15 bases between. The CDR3 has 14 amino acids. In nucleotides, the CDR3 is TGTGCCAGCAGTTTTGGGGGCGGAATCGGTGAAGCTTTCTTT. This codes for CASSFGGGIGEAFF.

This clonotype was detected a few times. J is TRBJ1-1 and V is TRBV19; 7 bases map to TRBD1. The J segment lost 0 bases and the V segment lost 7 bases, leaving 5 bases of the junction unmatched. Germline values: CDR1 LNHDA, CDR2 SQIVND (reference sequence). This CDR3 region has 14 residues. The CDR3 coding sequence is TGTGCCAGTACAGGGGGATTCGTGAACACTGAAGCTTTCTTT. It yields the protein CASTGGFVNTEAFF.

The gene calls are TRBV6-1 and TRBJ1-5; possibly TRBD1 for D (5 bases). Trimming removed 10 bases at V and 4 bases at J, with 14 bases between. CDR1 is MNHNS and CDR2 is SASEGT in the germline V gene. CDR3 length: 13 amino acids. CDR3 loop: CATTGTVNQPQHF. The CDR3 DNA follows: TGTGCCACCACCGGGACGGTTAATCAGCCCCAGCATTTT.

The J gene is TRBJ2-3, the V gene TRBV7-6, with TRBD2 matching over 14 bases. CDR1 is SGHVS and CDR2 is FNYEAQ in the germline V gene. Trimming at V came to 5 bases and at J to 6 bases, leaving 7 bases not matched to a gene. The CDR3 is made up of 16 amino acids. The CDR3 spells CASSLRTSGGSDTQYF. CDR3 sequence (DNA): TGTGCCAGCAGCCTGAGGACTAGCGGGGGGTCCGATACGCAGTATTTT. The whole variable domain, filled in from reference TRBV7-6 and TRBJ2-3, reads GAGVSQSPRYKVTKRGQDVALRCDPISGHVSLYWYRQALGQGPEFLTYFNYEAQQDKSGLPNDRFSAERPEGSISTLTIQRTEQRDSAMYRCASSLRTSGGSDTQYFGPGTRLTVL.

The chain is built from TRBV7-9 and TRBJ1-4, with unresolved D. The V end was cut by 2 bases, the J end by 7 bases, with 5 bases between. The germline V gene encodes CDR1 SEHNR and CDR2 FQNEAQ (reference sequence). This CDR3 region has 12 residues. The CDR3: CASSLSGEKLFF. The CDR3 DNA reads as TGTGCCAGCAGCTTATCAGGTGAAAAACTGTTTTTT.

This clonotype was detected only a few times. The chain employs TRBV18 and TRBJ2-5; D is undetermined. Trimming took 3 bases from V and 0 from J, leaving 14 bases between them. Per germline, CDR1 KGHSH and CDR2 LQKENI. The CDR3 has 16 residues. The CDR3 reads CASSPLDQIYQETQYF. The CDR3 DNA reads as TGTGCCAGCTCACCCTTGGATCAGATCTACCAAGAGACCCAGTACTTC.

The chain has TRBV6-5 and TRBJ1-2; D not resolved. Germline CDR1 MNHEY, CDR2 SVGAGI. This CDR3 is built from 17 residues. Between the trimmed V and J ends, which lost 6 bases and 3 bases, there was a span of 23 bases. Here the CDR3 reads CASSQDREGWRYYGYTF. CDR3 bases: TGTGCCAGCAGCCAAGATCGGGAAGGGTGGCGTTACTATGGCTACACCTTC.

The gene calls are TRBV7-6 and TRBJ1-1; 7 nucleotides agree with TRBD1. This CDR3 spans 16 amino acids. The germline CDR1 and CDR2 sequences are SGHVS and FNYEAQ. J gave up 4 bases and V 1 base, and 9 bases lay outside the gene matches. As DNA, the CDR3 is TGTGCCAGCAGCTTAGTCGGCCCAGGGGGGGTCACTGAAGCTTTCTTT. It yields the protein CASSLVGPGGVTEAFF.

The V and J genes are TRBV24-1 and TRBJ1-4, with 10 nucleotides matching TRBD1. Germline V CDR1 and CDR2: KGHDR, SFDVKD. V trimming: 3 bases; J trimming: 8 bases; junction bases outside the gene matches: 8. This CDR3 is 16 amino acids long. The CDR3 sequence is CATSDPGTGVEEKLFF. CDR3 DNA: TGTGCCACCAGTGATCCCGGGACAGGGGTCGAGGAAAAACTGTTTTTT.

This clonotype was found a few times. The chain links TRBV7-9 to TRBJ2-1; TRBD2 matches 12 bases. Germline V gives CDR1 SEHNR, CDR2 FQNEAQ (reference sequence). J was trimmed by 9 bases and V by 6 bases; bases with no gene match: 9. The CDR3 is 15 residues long. The CDR3 spells CASSLLAGGPGEQFF. The CDR3 region has the DNA TGTGCCAGCAGTCTTCTAGCGGGGGGGCCGGGTGAGCAGTTCTTC. The variable domain in full, completed from reference TRBV7-9 and TRBJ2-1, reads DTGVSQNPRHKITKRGQNVTFRCDPISEHNRLYWYRQTLGQGPEFLTYFQNEAQLEKSRLLSDRFSAERPKGSFSTLEIQRTEQGDSAMYLCASSLLAGGPGEQFFGPGTRLTVL.

The chain links TRBV12-3 or TRBV12-4 to TRBJ2-1; 9 bases match TRBD1. The CDR3 contains 14 residues. Losses at the gene ends were 7 bases for V and 8 bases for J; bases not matched to a gene: 9. In DNA, the CDR3 is TGTGCCAGCACCGGTCAACAGGGGGCGGATGAGCAGTTCTTC. Amino acid sequence: CASTGQQGADEQFF.

The chain recombines TRBV6-5 with TRBJ2-3; possible D gene TRBD2, 5 bases. The CDR3 has 14 amino acids. V was shortened by 4 bases and J by 1 base, with 9 bases between the two germline ends. Germline values: CDR1 MNHEY, CDR2 SVGAGI. This CDR3 is CASSSPRGTDTQYF. The CDR3 DNA sequence: TGTGCCAGCAGTTCCCCGCGGGGCACAGATACGCAGTATTTT.

About this clonotype: This may stem from a read error, because a much larger clone lies one nucleotide away. V gene TRBV30 combines with J gene TRBJ2-2; no definite D call. There are 14 residues in the CDR3. The ends were cut back, 0 bases at V and 4 bases at J, with 9 bases in the middle. The V gene's germline CDR1 is GTSNPN and CDR2 SVGIG (reference sequence). This CDR3 reads CAWSVMPATGELFF. CDR3 nucleotide sequence: TGTGCCTGGAGTGTAATGCCGGCCACCGGGGAGCTGTTTTTT.

The J gene is TRBJ1-1, the V gene TRBV6-1; maybe TRBD1 (5 bases). Germline values: CDR1 MNHNS, CDR2 SASEGT. The length of the CDR3 is 16 residues. V shed 5 bases and J shed 3 bases, with 19 bases lying between them. The CDR3 region is CASSPLSPWGDTEAFF. The CDR3 DNA is TGTGCCAGCAGTCCTCTGAGCCCCTGGGGGGACACTGAAGCTTTCTTT.